This is a list of T cell receptor beta chains from one sample in a study of human T cells and chemical hapten exposure. TCRdb re-called the RACE reads through MiXCR, storing one row per CDR3 protein. The sample carries about 82,000 distinct CDR3 sequences, under 14% recorded once. Sample: whole blood, taken in connection with sensitization to the hapten diphenylcyclopropenone (DPC). The source of these receptors is a woman in her forties or fifties with alopecia areata. Some clones in this sample may be carry-over from other donors' samples. The CDR3 runs from the conserved cysteine through the conserved F or W. The D gene is left open where the match is weak. Only part of the rows carry a size: once, few, many, or a class if the clone is expanded.

d_call,clone_size,v_call,j_call,cdr3_aa,cdr3_nt
.,many,TRBV7-8,TRBJ2-6,CASTYPRGPGANVLTF,TGTGCCAGCACTTACCCTCGGGGCCCCGGGGCCAACGTCCTGACTTTC
.,many,TRBV7-3,TRBJ2-6,CASSLTGANVLTF,TGTGCCAGCAGCTTGACAGGGGCCAACGTCCTGACTTTC
TRBD2,many,TRBV27,TRBJ2-5,CASSLWGRNGRAETQYF,TGTGCCAGCAGTTTATGGGGAAGGAACGGGAGGGCTGAGACCCAGTACTTC
.,few,TRBV29-1,TRBJ2-7,CSVGDRRYEQYF,TGCAGCGTAGGGGACCGCCGCTACGAGCAGTACTTC
.,few,TRBV7-9,TRBJ1-1,CASSLWEETEAFF,TGTGCCAGCAGCTTGTGGGAGGAAACTGAAGCTTTCTTT
TRBD2,few,TRBV7-2,TRBJ2-3,CASSFEAGVDTQYF,TGTGCCAGCAGCTTTGAAGCGGGAGTAGATACGCAGTATTTT
.,many,TRBV30,TRBJ2-7,CAWSYGGNEQYF,TGTGCCTGGAGTTATGGGGGAAACGAGCAGTACTTC
TRBD2,many,TRBV4-2,TRBJ2-7,CASSQTERGGYEQYF,TGTGCCAGCAGCCAAACGGAACGCGGGGGCTACGAGCAGTACTTC
TRBD2,few,TRBV29-1,TRBJ2-3,CSVSFGLAVGLDTQYF,TGCAGCGTCTCATTTGGACTAGCGGTGGGTTTGGATACGCAGTATTTT
.,.,TRBV7-8,TRBJ2-7,CASSLGTRGALYEQYF,TGTGCCAGCAGCTTAGGGACCAGGGGGGCCCTGTACGAGCAGTACTTC
TRBD2,.,TRBV5-1,TRBJ2-1,CASQAGGSYNEQFF,TGCGCCAGCCAGGCGGGAGGGTCTTACAATGAGCAGTTCTTC
TRBD2,.,TRBV6-1,TRBJ2-3,CASVLAGADTQYF,TGTGCCAGCGTGCTAGCGGGTGCAGATACGCAGTATTTT
TRBD2,.,TRBV7-9,TRBJ2-1,CASSLALAGAADEQFF,TGTGCCAGCAGCTTAGCATTAGCGGGGGCGGCTGATGAGCAGTTCTTC
.,many,TRBV7-3,TRBJ2-5,CASSPSSYQETQYF,TGTGCCAGCAGTCCGAGTTCGTACCAAGAGACCCAGTACTTC
.,.,TRBV18,TRBJ2-1,CASSVRTSSYNEQFF,TGTGCCAGCTCCGTCAGGACTTCCTCCTACAATGAGCAGTTCTTC
TRBD1,.,TRBV29-1,TRBJ2-7,CSVTGTGYEQYF,TGCAGCGTTACCGGGACAGGCTACGAGCAGTACTTC
.,.,TRBV7-9,TRBJ2-7,CASSSLRQTGLWEQYF,TGTGCCAGCAGCTCCCTTCGTCAAACTGGGCTATGGGAGCAGTACTTC
.,many,TRBV7-3,TRBJ2-5,CASSDDPGTSGETQYF,TGTGCCAGCAGCGATGACCCAGGGACCTCTGGGGAGACCCAGTACTTC
TRBD1,many,TRBV2,TRBJ2-5,CASSEGTGEQTQYF,TGTGCCAGCAGTGAAGGGACAGGGGAACAGACCCAGTACTTC
TRBD1,few,TRBV5-6,TRBJ2-7,CASSPLGTGGHEQYF,TGTGCCAGCAGCCCTCTGGGGACAGGGGGTCACGAGCAGTACTTC
.,.,TRBV11-2,TRBJ2-4,CASSPQQSLRSIQYF,TGTGCCAGCAGCCCTCAGCAATCGCTAAGAAGCATTCAGTACTTC
TRBD1,many,TRBV20-1,TRBJ2-5,CSAWDRGRETQYF,TGCAGTGCCTGGGACAGGGGGCGAGAGACCCAGTACTTC